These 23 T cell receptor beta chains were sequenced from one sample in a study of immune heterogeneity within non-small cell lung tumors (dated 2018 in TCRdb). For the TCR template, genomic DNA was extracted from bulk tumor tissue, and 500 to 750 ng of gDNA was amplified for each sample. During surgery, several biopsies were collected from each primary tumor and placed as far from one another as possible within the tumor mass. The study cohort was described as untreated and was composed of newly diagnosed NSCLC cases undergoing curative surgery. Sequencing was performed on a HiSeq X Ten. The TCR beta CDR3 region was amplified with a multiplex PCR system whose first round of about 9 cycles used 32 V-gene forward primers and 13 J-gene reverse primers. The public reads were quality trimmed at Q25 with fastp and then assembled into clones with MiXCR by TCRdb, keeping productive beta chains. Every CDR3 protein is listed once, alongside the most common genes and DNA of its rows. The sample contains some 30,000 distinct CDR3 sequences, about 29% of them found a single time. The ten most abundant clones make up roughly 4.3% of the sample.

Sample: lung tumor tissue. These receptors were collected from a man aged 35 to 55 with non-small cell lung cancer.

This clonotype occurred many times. The CDR3 reads CASSQDRSARTSGRDREQYF. The CDR3 nucleotides read TGTGCCAGCAGCCAAGACCGATCCGCGAGAACTAGCGGGAGAGATCGCGAGCAGTACTTC. The chain couples TRBV3-2 to TRBJ2-7; the table's D call, TRBD2, was not checked against the DNA. TRBV3-2 is classified as a pseudogene. This CDR3 has 20 residues.

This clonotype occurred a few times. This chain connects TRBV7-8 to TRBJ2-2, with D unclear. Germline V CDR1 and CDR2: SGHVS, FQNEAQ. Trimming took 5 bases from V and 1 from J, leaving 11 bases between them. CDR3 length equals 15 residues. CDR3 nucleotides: TGTGCCAGCAGCAAAGAGAGGAAGAACACCGGGGAGCTGTTTTTT. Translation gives CASSKERKNTGELFF.

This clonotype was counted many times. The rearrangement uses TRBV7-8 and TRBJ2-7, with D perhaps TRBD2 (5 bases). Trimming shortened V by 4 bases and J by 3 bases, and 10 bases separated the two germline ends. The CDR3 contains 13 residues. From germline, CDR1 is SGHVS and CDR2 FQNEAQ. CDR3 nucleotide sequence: TGTGCCAGCAGCTCCAAGCGGAGCTACGAGCAGTACTTC. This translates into CASSSKRSYEQYF. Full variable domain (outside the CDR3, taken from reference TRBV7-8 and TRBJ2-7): GAGVSQSPRYKVAKRGQDVALRCDPISGHVSLFWYQQALGQGPEFLTYFQNEAQLDKSGLPSDRFFAERPEGSVSTLKIQRTQQEDSAVYLCASSSKRSYEQYFGPGTRLTVT.

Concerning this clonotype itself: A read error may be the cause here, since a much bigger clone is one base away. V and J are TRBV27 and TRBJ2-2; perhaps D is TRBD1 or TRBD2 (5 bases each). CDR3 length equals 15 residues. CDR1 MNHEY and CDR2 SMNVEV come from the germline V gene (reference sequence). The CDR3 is CASTLRGPLAGDLFF. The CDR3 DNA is TGTGCCAGCACCCTCCGGGGACCACTGGCCGGGGATCTGTTTTTT.

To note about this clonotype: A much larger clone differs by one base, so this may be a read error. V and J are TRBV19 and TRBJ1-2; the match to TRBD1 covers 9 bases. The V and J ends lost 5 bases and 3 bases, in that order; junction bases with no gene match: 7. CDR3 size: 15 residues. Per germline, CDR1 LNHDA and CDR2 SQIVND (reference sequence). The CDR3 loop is CASSPDRGYHYGYTF. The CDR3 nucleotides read TGTGCCAGTAGTCCGGACAGGGGCTACCACTATGGCTACACCTTC.

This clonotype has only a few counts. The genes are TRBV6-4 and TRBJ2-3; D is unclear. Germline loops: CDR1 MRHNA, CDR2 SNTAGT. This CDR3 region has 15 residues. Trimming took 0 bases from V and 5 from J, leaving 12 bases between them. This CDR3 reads CASSDSTQPRDTQYF. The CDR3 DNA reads TGTGCCAGCAGTGACTCGACACAGCCCAGAGATACGCAGTATTTT.

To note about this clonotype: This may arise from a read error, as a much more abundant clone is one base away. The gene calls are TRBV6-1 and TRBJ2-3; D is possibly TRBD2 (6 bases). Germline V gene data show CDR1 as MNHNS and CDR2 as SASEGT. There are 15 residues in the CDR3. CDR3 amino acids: CASGEPGRGADTQYF. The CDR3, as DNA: TGTGCCAGCGGTGAACCCGGGAGAGGCGCAGATACGCAGTATTTT.

The CDR3 coding sequence is TGTGCCACCAGCAGAGATCGGGGCAAGAGGGAGACCCAGTACTTC. Protein sequence: CATSRDRGKRETQYF. J is TRBJ2-5 and V is TRBV15; either TRBD1 or TRBD2 may supply D (5 bases each). V was trimmed by 0 bases and J by 5 bases, leaving 13 bases between them. The germline V gene has CDR1 LNHNV and CDR2 YYDKDF (reference sequence). CDR3 length: 15 residues.

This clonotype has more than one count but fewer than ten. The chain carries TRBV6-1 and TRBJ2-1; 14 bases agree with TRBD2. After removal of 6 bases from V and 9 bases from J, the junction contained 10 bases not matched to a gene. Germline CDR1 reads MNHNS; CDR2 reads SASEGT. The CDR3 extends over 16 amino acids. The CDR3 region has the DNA TGTGCCAGCAGCGGGCTTGGGACTAGCGGGAGATCTGAGCAGTTCTTC. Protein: CASSGLGTSGRSEQFF.

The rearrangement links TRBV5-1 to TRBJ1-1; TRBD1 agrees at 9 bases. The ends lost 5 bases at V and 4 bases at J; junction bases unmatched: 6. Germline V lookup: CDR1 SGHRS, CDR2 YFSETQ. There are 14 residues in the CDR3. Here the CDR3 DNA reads TGCGCCAGCAGTAACACAGGGGGCAGCACTGAAGCTTTCTTT. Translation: CASSNTGGSTEAFF.

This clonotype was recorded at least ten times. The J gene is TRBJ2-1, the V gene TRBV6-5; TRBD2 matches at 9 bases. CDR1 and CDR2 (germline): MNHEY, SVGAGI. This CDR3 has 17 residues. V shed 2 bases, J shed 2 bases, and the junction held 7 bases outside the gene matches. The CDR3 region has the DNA TGTGCCAGCAGTTACCCCAGACTAGCGGAGACCTACAATGAGCAGTTCTTC. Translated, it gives CASSYPRLAETYNEQFF.

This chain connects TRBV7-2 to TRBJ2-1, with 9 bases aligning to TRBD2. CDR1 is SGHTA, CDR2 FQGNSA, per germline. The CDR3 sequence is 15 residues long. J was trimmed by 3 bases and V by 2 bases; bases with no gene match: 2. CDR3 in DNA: TGTGCCAGCAGCTTAAAAGCGGGGGGCTACAATGAGCAGTTCTTC. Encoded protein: CASSLKAGGYNEQFF.

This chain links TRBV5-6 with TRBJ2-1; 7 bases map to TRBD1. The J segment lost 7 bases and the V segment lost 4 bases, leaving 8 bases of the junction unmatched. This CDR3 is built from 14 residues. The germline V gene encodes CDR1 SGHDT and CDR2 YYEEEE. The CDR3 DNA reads TGTGCCAGCAGCATTCAAGGGGGCAGTAATGAGCAGTTCTTC. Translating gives CASSIQGGSNEQFF.

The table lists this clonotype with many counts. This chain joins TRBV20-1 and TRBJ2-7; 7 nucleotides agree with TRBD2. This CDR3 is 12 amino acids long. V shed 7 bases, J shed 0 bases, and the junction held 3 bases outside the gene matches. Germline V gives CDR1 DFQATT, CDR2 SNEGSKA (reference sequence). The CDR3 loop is CSVRGSSYEQYF. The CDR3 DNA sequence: TGCAGTGTTCGCGGGAGCTCCTACGAGCAGTACTTC.

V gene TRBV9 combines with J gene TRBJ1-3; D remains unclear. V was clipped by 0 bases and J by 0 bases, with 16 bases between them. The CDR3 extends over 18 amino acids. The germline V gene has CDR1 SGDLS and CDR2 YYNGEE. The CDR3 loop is CASSVGPNSRISGNTIYF. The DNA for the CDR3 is TGTGCCAGCAGCGTAGGACCGAACAGCCGCATCTCTGGAAACACCATATATTTT.

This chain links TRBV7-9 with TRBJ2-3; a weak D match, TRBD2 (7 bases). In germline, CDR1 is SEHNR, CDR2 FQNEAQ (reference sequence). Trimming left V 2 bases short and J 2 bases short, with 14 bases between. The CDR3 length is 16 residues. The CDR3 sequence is CASSLWEGGTTDTQYF. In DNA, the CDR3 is TGTGCCAGCAGCTTATGGGAGGGGGGGACCACAGATACGCAGTATTTT. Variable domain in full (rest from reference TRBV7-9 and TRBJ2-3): DTGVSQNPRHKITKRGQNVTFRCDPISEHNRLYWYRQTLGQGPEFLTYFQNEAQLEKSRLLSDRFSAERPKGSFSTLEIQRTEQGDSAMYLCASSLWEGGTTDTQYFGPGTRLTVL.

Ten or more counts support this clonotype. This chain's CDR3 is CSALGGSHEQYF. The CDR3 DNA reads as TGCAGTGCCCTCGGGGGGAGTCACGAGCAGTACTTC. This chain links TRBV20-1 with TRBJ2-7, with TRBD2 matching 7 bases. CDR3 length equals 12 residues. The V and J ends lost 6 bases and 5 bases, in that order; junction bases with no gene match: 7. Germline assignment: CDR1 DFQATT and CDR2 SNEGSKA (reference sequence).

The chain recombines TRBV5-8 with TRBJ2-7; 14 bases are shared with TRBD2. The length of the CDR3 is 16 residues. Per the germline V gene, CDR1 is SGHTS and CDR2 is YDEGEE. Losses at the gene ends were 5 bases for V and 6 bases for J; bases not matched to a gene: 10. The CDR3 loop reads CASRRKGTSGGSEQYF. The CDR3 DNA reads TGTGCCAGCAGAAGAAAAGGGACTAGCGGGGGAAGCGAGCAGTACTTC.

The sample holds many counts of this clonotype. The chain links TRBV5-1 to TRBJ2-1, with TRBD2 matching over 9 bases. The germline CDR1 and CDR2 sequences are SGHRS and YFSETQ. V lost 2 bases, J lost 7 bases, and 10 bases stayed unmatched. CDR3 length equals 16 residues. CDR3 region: CASSLNAAGGRNEQFF. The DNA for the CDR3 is TGCGCCAGCAGCTTAAATGCAGCGGGAGGTAGAAATGAGCAGTTCTTC.

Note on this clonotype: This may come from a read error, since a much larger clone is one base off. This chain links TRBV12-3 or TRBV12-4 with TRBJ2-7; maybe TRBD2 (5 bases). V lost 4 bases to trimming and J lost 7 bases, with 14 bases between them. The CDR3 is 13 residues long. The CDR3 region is CASSYFPGWEQYF. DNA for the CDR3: TGTGCCAGCAGTTACTTCCCGGGGTGGGAGCAGTACTTC.

CDR3 nucleotide sequence: TGCGCCAGCAGCAACCCCCCGCAGGGGGGCAACCCCTGGGAAAGAGAGACCCAGTACTTC. It translates to CASSNPPQGGNPWERETQYF. The chain links TRBV5-1 to TRBJ2-5; a possible D gene is TRBD1 (7 bases). The CDR3 runs 20 residues. V lost 4 bases, J lost 4 bases, and 32 bases lay in between. Germline loops: CDR1 SGHRS, CDR2 YFSETQ.

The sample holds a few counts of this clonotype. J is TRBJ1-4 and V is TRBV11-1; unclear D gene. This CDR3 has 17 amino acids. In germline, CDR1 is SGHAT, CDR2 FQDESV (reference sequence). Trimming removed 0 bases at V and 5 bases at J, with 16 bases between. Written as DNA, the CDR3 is TGTGCCAGCAGCTTAGCCCGTGGACGGAGCCCCAATGAAAAACTGTTTTTT. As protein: CASSLARGRSPNEKLFF.

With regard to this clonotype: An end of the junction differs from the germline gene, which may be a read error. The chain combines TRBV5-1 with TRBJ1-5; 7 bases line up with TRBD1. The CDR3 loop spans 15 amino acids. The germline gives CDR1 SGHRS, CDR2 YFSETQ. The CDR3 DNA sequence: TGCTCCAGCAGCTTGTCGGGACAGCCTGGTCAGCCCCAGCATTTT. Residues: CSSSLSGQPGQPQHF.